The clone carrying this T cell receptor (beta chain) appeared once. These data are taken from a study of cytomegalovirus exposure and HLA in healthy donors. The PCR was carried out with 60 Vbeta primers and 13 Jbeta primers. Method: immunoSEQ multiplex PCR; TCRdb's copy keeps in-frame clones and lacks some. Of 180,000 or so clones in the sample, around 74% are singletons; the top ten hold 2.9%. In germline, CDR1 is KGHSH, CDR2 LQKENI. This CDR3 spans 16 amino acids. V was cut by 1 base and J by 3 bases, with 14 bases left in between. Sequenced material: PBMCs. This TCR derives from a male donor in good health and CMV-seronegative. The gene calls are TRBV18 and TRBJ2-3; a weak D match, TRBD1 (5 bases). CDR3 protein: CASSPLGRDGTDTQYF. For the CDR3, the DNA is TGTGCCAGCTCACCACTAGGCAGGGATGGGACAGATACGCAGTATTTT.